Listed below are T cell receptor beta chains from one sample, sequenced in a study of early T cells in non-severe SARS-CoV-2 infection. TCRdb re-derived calls from the 5' RACE reads in MiXCR, one entry per CDR3 protein. The table includes approximately 80,000 distinct CDR3 sequences, around 11% detected once. The source material was whole blood, sampled at baseline. These receptors were taken from an adult who was a healthcare worker with PCR-confirmed SARS-CoV-2 infection or an uninfected control (not recorded which). The CDR3 runs from the conserved cysteine through the conserved F or W. The D gene is left open where the match is weak. The size field is filled for only some rows; it gives once, few, many or a size class.

TRBJ1-2 NA TRBV7-6 14 NA CASSPMLLHYGYTF TGTGCCAGCAGCCCCATGCTTCTCCACTATGGCTACACCTTC
TRBJ1-5 many TRBV3-1 13 NA CASANQGDQPQHF TGTGCCAGCGCTAACCAGGGTGATCAGCCCCAGCATTTT
TRBJ1-2 many TRBV7-2 15 NA CASSLKTEQIYGYTF TGTGCCAGCAGCTTAAAGACAGAGCAAATCTATGGCTACACCTTC
TRBJ1-3 few TRBV20-1 13 NA CSVRDSVGNTIYF TGCAGTGTAAGAGACAGCGTCGGAAACACCATATATTTT
TRBJ1-1 few TRBV21-1 16 NA CASSKEDSGTGTEAFF TGTGCCAGCAGCAAAGAAGACTCGGGGACGGGGACTGAAGCTTTCTTT
TRBJ2-7 NA TRBV28 18 NA CASSFWGGRHIDLNEQYF TGTGCCAGCAGTTTCTGGGGGGGCCGTCATATAGACCTAAACGAGCAGTACTTC
TRBJ2-6 few TRBV6-2/TRBV6-3 16 NA CASSYPRASGANVLTF TGTGCCAGCAGTTACCCTCGGGCCTCTGGGGCCAACGTCCTGACTTTC
TRBJ1-1 many TRBV6-2/TRBV6-3 13 NA CASSYQGYTEAFF TGTGCCAGCAGTTACCAGGGGTACACTGAAGCTTTCTTT
TRBJ1-1 NA TRBV29-1 14 NA CSVEVGRVGTEAFF TGCAGCGTTGAAGTGGGCAGGGTGGGCACTGAAGCTTTCTTT
TRBJ1-6 NA TRBV4-1 14 TRBD1 CASSQDDRGSPLHF TGCGCCAGCAGCCAAGATGACAGGGGGTCACCCCTCCACTTT
TRBJ1-2 NA TRBV7-9 11 NA CASSSPHGYTF TGTGCCAGCAGCTCCCCACATGGCTACACCTTC
TRBJ1-4 many TRBV12-3/TRBV12-4 17 NA CASSTSSRARANEKLFF TGTGCCAGCAGTACAAGCTCCAGGGCTCGGGCTAATGAAAAACTGTTTTTT
TRBJ2-3 NA TRBV11-2 15 NA CASSLVPPWVGTQYF TGTGCCAGCAGCTTAGTCCCCCCTTGGGTTGGTACGCAGTATTTT
TRBJ2-2 NA TRBV6-6 14 NA CASSYGAKTGELFF TGTGCCAGCAGTTATGGGGCGAAGACCGGGGAGCTGTTTTTT
TRBJ2-3 NA TRBV28 14 NA CASTPGRSTDTQYF TGTGCCAGCACTCCAGGAAGGAGCACAGATACGCAGTATTTT
TRBJ2-5 NA TRBV11-2 13 NA CASSLGQIETQYF TGTGCCAGCAGCTTAGGACAGATAGAGACCCAGTACTTC
TRBJ2-7 few TRBV28 11 NA CASRRNHEQYF TGTGCCAGCAGACGGAACCACGAGCAGTACTTC
TRBJ1-1 NA TRBV28 14 NA CASSLYQVDSEAFF TGTGCCAGCAGTTTATACCAGGTAGACTCGGAAGCTTTCTTT
TRBJ2-5 many TRBV7-8 14 NA CASSPSVGSETQYF TGTGCCAGCAGCCCCAGCGTAGGCTCGGAGACCCAGTACTTC
TRBJ1-2 few TRBV6-1 13 TRBD1 CASSRGTGYGYTF TGTGCCAGCAGCCGCGGGACAGGTTATGGCTACACCTTC
TRBJ1-2 NA TRBV7-2 15 NA CASSLERVSNYGYTF TGTGCCAGCAGCTTAGAGAGGGTTTCTAACTATGGCTACACCTTC
TRBJ2-7 NA TRBV11-2 16 NA CASSPTDQVPGYEQYF TGTGCCAGCAGCCCCACCGACCAGGTACCCGGCTACGAGCAGTACTTC
TRBJ1-6 many TRBV5-6 13 NA CASSVTADSPLHF TGTGCCAGCAGCGTTACTGCGGATTCACCCCTCCACTTT
TRBJ1-2 few TRBV28 11 NA CATGEVYGYTF TGTGCCACCGGGGAGGTCTATGGCTACACCTTC
TRBJ1-1 many TRBV5-6 13 NA CASNLRAYTEAFF TGTGCCAGCAACTTAAGAGCTTACACTGAAGCTTTCTTT
TRBJ1-6 few TRBV3-1 17 NA CASSQDVGSSYNSPLHF TGTGCCAGCAGCCAAGATGTGGGGAGCTCCTATAATTCACCCCTCCACTTT
TRBJ1-1 few TRBV7-8 14 TRBD1 CASSLLQGRTEAFF TGTGCCAGCAGCTTATTACAGGGGAGGACTGAAGCTTTCTTT
TRBJ2-3 many TRBV6-5 18 TRBD1 CASSYSIGQGARTDTQYF TGTGCCAGCAGTTACTCGATAGGTCAGGGGGCGAGGACAGATACGCAGTATTTT
TRBJ2-1 NA TRBV28 15 NA CASSSPGEPYNEQFF TGTGCCAGCAGTTCCCCGGGGGAGCCGTACAATGAGCAGTTCTTC
TRBJ2-6 NA TRBV7-9 15 NA CASSPWGSGANVLTF TGTGCCAGCAGCCCATGGGGGTCCGGGGCCAACGTCCTGACTTTC
TRBJ2-1 NA TRBV11-2 16 TRBD2 CASSSLTSGGYNEQFF TGTGCCAGCAGCTCCCTGACTAGCGGGGGCTACAATGAGCAGTTCTTC
TRBJ1-1 NA TRBV12-3/TRBV12-4 14 NA CASSSYGSHTEAFF TGTGCCAGCAGTTCCTACGGGTCCCACACTGAAGCTTTCTTT
TRBJ2-7 many TRBV4-1 15 NA CASSRGPGGSYEQYF TGCGCCAGCAGCCGGGGACCCGGAGGGTCCTACGAGCAGTACTTC
TRBJ2-3 NA TRBV7-9 12 NA CASSSRWDTQYF TGTGCCAGCAGTTCCCGGTGGGATACGCAGTATTTT
TRBJ1-2 NA TRBV20-1 14 TRBD1 CSATGTGGDYGYTF TGCAGTGCTACGGGGACAGGGGGAGACTATGGCTACACCTTC
TRBJ2-4 NA TRBV11-1 13 NA CASSSPGLNIQYF TGTGCCAGCAGCTCTCCCGGCCTAAACATTCAGTACTTC
TRBJ2-2 many TRBV11-2 19 TRBD2 CASSLTGTSGGTNTGELFF TGTGCCAGCAGCTTAACCGGGACTAGCGGGGGGACGAACACCGGGGAGCTGTTTTTT
TRBJ1-4 NA TRBV11-2 15 NA CASSTTRVPNEKLFF TGTGCCAGCAGTACCACACGGGTACCTAATGAAAAACTGTTTTTT
TRBJ1-2 NA TRBV19 15 NA CASISQEKFNYGYTF TGTGCCAGTATCAGCCAGGAAAAATTTAACTATGGCTACACCTTC
TRBJ2-5 few TRBV19 16 NA CASSIDLFGGQETQYF TGTGCCAGTAGTATAGATCTATTCGGGGGACAAGAGACCCAGTACTTC
TRBJ1-2 NA TRBV5-4 13 NA CASSLGASYGYTF TGTGCCAGCAGCTTGGGGGCCTCCTATGGCTACACCTTC
TRBJ2-1 many TRBV19 16 TRBD2 CASRRYAGTSAHEQFF TGTGCCAGTAGACGCTATGCCGGGACTAGCGCGCATGAGCAGTTCTTC
TRBJ2-1 few TRBV18 16 TRBD1 CASSTLGTGTYNEQFF TGTGCCAGTTCCACCTTGGGGACAGGGACCTACAATGAGCAGTTCTTC
TRBJ1-5 NA TRBV9 15 TRBD1 CASSPTGYSNQPQHF TGTGCCAGCAGCCCGACAGGGTATAGCAATCAGCCCCAGCATTTT
TRBJ2-2 NA TRBV9 14 TRBD2 CASGPGRATGELFF TGTGCCAGCGGCCCGGGGAGGGCCACCGGGGAGCTGTTTTTT
TRBJ2-3 few TRBV28 15 TRBD2 CASSQLAGYTDTQYF TGTGCCAGCAGCCAACTAGCGGGGTACACAGATACGCAGTATTTT
TRBJ2-7 NA TRBV6-6 15 NA CASRSTGEVSYEQYF TGTGCCAGCAGATCTACAGGGGAGGTCTCCTACGAGCAGTACTTC
TRBJ2-1 many TRBV5-1 13 TRBD1 CASSLPTGNEQFF TGCGCCAGCAGCTTACCGACAGGGAATGAGCAGTTCTTC
TRBJ1-4 few TRBV4-1 15 NA CASSLREGHNEKLFF TGCGCCAGCAGCCTAAGAGAGGGACACAATGAAAAACTGTTTTTT
TRBJ2-7 many TRBV11-2 13 NA CASSLGSRSEQYF TGTGCCAGCAGCTTAGGATCTAGGTCCGAGCAGTACTTC
TRBJ2-7 few TRBV28 13 NA CASTPTPFYEQYF TGTGCCAGCACCCCGACCCCGTTCTACGAGCAGTACTTC
TRBJ2-2 many TRBV28 16 NA CASSLLAQERTGELFF TGTGCCAGCAGTTTATTGGCACAGGAGAGAACCGGGGAGCTGTTTTTT
TRBJ2-3 NA TRBV14 12 NA CASSQYTDTQYF TGTGCCAGCAGCCAATATACAGATACGCAGTATTTT
TRBJ2-7 NA TRBV7-2 12 NA CASSLTGYEQYF TGTGCCAGCAGCTTGACGGGTTACGAGCAGTACTTC
TRBJ2-1 few TRBV14 13 NA CASSQVWGNEQFF TGTGCCAGCAGCCAAGTTTGGGGGAATGAGCAGTTCTTC